This TCR beta chain was documented in a study of T cell changes during pregnancy in multiple sclerosis. Germline loops: CDR1 SGHDT, CDR2 YYEEEE. After removal of 4 bases from V and 6 bases from J, the junction contained 12 bases not matched to a gene. The CDR3 is 16 residues long. The table came from immunoSEQ multiplex PCR; TCRdb's copy has only in-frame clones and leaves some out. The profile covers approximately 40,000 clones, with around 92% appearing a single time and approximately 1.2% taken by the ten largest. What was sequenced was peripheral blood. This sequence originates from a female donor with multiple sclerosis, enrolled in a pregnancy study. The chain is built from TRBV5-6 and TRBJ2-7, with 11 nucleotides matching TRBD2. The CDR3 is CASSLATSGVLSEQYF. CDR3 nucleotides: TGTGCCAGCAGCCTCGCGACTAGCGGGGTCCTCAGCGAGCAGTACTTC. Full variable domain (missing parts from reference TRBV5-6 and TRBJ2-7): DAGVTQSPTHLIKTRGQQVTLRCSPKSGHDTVSWYQQALGQGPQFIFQYYEEEERQRGNFPDRFSGHQFPNYSSELNVNALLLGDSALYLCASSLATSGVLSEQYFGPGTRLTVT.